Below are 11 T cell receptor beta chains sequenced from a single sample in a study of blood T cell repertoires in COVID-19. Clones were sequenced by immunoSEQ multiplex PCR, and TCRdb holds only the in-frame ones, with some missing. Of fewer than 450,000 clones listed, approximately 88% are singletons. Sequenced sample: peripheral blood. These receptors all stem from a woman between 50 and 59 years old with COVID-19, enrolled during active disease.

The chain recombines TRBV18 with TRBJ1-2, with 10 bases identical to TRBD1. The CDR3 runs 16 residues. Losses at the gene ends were 6 bases for V and 3 bases for J; bases not matched to a gene: 10. CDR1 is KGHSH and CDR2 is LQKENI in the germline V gene. CDR3 sequence (DNA): TGTGCCAGCTCGCGAGGGACAGGGGATGTGGACTATGGCTACACCTTC. Amino acids: CASSRGTGDVDYGYTF.

The chain carries TRBV3-1 (or the pseudogene TRBV3-2) and TRBJ2-7; D is unclear. Germline loops: CDR1 LGHDT, CDR2 YNNKEL (reference sequence). The CDR3 runs 15 residues. Trimming shortened V by 1 base and J by 4 bases, and 14 bases separated the two germline ends. CDR3 in DNA: TGTGCCAGCAGCCAAGGCTTACAGAGCATTTACGAGCAGTACTTC. This gives the protein CASSQGLQSIYEQYF.

The chain is built from TRBV27 and TRBJ2-7; 9 nucleotides align to TRBD1. CDR1 and CDR2 from the germline V gene are MNHEY and SMNVEV (reference sequence). V dropped 5 bases and J dropped 4; count of bases not matched to a gene: 9. The CDR3 extends over 15 amino acids. The CDR3 is CASSRDRDGFYEQYF. The CDR3 DNA reads TGTGCCAGCAGTCGGGACAGGGACGGGTTTTACGAGCAGTACTTC.

The chain recombines TRBV19 with TRBJ1-2, with TRBD1 as a possible D gene (6 bases). Trimming removed 5 bases at V and 8 bases at J, with 15 bases between. CDR1 is LNHDA, CDR2 SQIVND, per germline (reference sequence). This CDR3 comprises 13 residues. The CDR3 DNA sequence: TGTGCCAGTAGTCCCCGGGGGGCCGAAGGCTACACCTTC. It codes for CASSPRGAEGYTF.

The V call is TRBV19, the J call TRBJ2-7, with 9 bases that match TRBD1. J gave up 2 bases and V 6 bases, and 8 bases lay outside the gene matches. The germline V gene encodes CDR1 LNHDA and CDR2 SQIVND (reference sequence). This CDR3 is 15 amino acids long. CDR3 DNA sequence: TGTGCCAGTAGCCCCGGGACAGGGATTACCTACGAGCAGTACTTC. Translated: CASSPGTGITYEQYF.

J is TRBJ1-1 and V is TRBV2, with D perhaps TRBD1 (5 bases). Per the germline V gene, CDR1 is SNHLY and CDR2 is FYNNEI. There are 15 residues in the CDR3. V was shortened by 4 bases and J by 0 bases, with 12 bases between the two germline ends. CDR3 DNA: TGTGCCAGCAGTGGGGGCGGAGCCATGAACACTGAAGCTTTCTTT. This translates into CASSGGGAMNTEAFF.

The chain has TRBV30 and TRBJ1-1; perhaps TRBD1 as D (5 bases). CDR1 and CDR2 (germline): GTSNPN, SVGIG (reference sequence). The CDR3 runs 13 residues. V was shortened by 3 bases and J by 4 bases, with 12 bases between the two germline ends. CDR3 coding DNA: TGTGCCTGGAGCTGGGAGGGGATCACTGAAGCTTTCTTT. Protein: CAWSWEGITEAFF.

This clone was seen a single time. This chain links TRBV27 with TRBJ2-1; D not certain. Germline V lookup: CDR1 MNHEY, CDR2 SMNVEV (reference sequence). V dropped 2 bases and J dropped 3 bases, with 8 bases sitting between them. The CDR3 is 14 amino acids. CDR3 amino acids: CASSLLASYNEQFF. The CDR3 DNA reads as TGTGCCAGCAGTTTACTGGCCAGCTACAATGAGCAGTTCTTC.

A remark on this clone: In the same sample, other DNA sequences code for this CDR3. The rearrangement joins TRBV30 to TRBJ1-2; D gene ambiguous. V was clipped by 0 bases and J by 3 bases, with 8 bases between them. Germline CDR1 GTSNPN, CDR2 SVGIG (reference sequence). This CDR3 is built from 13 residues. The CDR3 here is CAWSVRGDYGYTF. In DNA, the CDR3 is TGTGCCTGGAGTGTACGGGGTGACTATGGCTACACCTTC.

Only one count was recorded for this clone. This chain connects TRBV2 to TRBJ2-1; 7 bases map to TRBD2. Germline CDR1 SNHLY, CDR2 FYNNEI. The CDR3 consists of 13 residues. V gave up 6 bases and J gave up 10 bases; unmatched junction bases: 9. The CDR3 DNA sequence: TGTGCCAGCAGCGAGGGAGGGGCACGGGAGCAGTTCTTC. It translates to CASSEGGAREQFF.

This clone was seen a single time. The V and J genes are TRBV30 and TRBJ2-2, with no clear D. The germline V gene has CDR1 GTSNPN and CDR2 SVGIG (reference sequence). V was trimmed by 4 bases and J by 5 bases, leaving 8 bases between them. This CDR3 is 12 amino acids long. CDR3 sequence: CAWTSTTGELFF. The CDR3 bases are TGTGCCTGGACTAGTACGACCGGGGAGCTGTTTTTT.